This entry concerns a single T cell receptor (beta chain). Germline V gene data show CDR1 as SGHNT and CDR2 as YENEEA. V was cut by 0 bases and J by 4 bases, with 3 bases left in between. CDR3 length equals 12 residues. This specimen belongs to a study of blood T cell repertoires in COVID-19. Turning to the study itself: Samples came from the United States, Italy and Spain, spanning acute and convalescent COVID-19. T cells, B-cell-depleted T cells, or PBMCs provided the cDNA or gDNA that served as material.

TCRdb's copy holds only in-frame clones and misses some; the assay was immunoSEQ multiplex PCR. This table holds 220,000 or so clones, about four fifths found once. Participants were aged about 18 to 100 years from more than 20 US areas. The specimen was PBMCs or T cells enriched from blood (not recorded which). This clonotype originated in a woman aged 40 to 50 with acute COVID-19. The gene calls are TRBV11-3 and TRBJ2-5; no definite D call. The CDR3 spells CASSLDRETQYF. The CDR3 DNA follows: TGTGCCAGCAGCTTAGATAGAGAGACCCAGTACTTC. The full variable domain, in which reference TRBV11-3 and TRBJ2-5 provide the parts outside the CDR3, is EAGVVQSPRYKIIEKKQPVAFWCNPISGHNTLYWYLQNLGQGPELLIRYENEEAVDDSQLPKDRFSAERLKGVDSTLKIQPAELGDSAVYLCASSLDRETQYFGPGTRLLVL.